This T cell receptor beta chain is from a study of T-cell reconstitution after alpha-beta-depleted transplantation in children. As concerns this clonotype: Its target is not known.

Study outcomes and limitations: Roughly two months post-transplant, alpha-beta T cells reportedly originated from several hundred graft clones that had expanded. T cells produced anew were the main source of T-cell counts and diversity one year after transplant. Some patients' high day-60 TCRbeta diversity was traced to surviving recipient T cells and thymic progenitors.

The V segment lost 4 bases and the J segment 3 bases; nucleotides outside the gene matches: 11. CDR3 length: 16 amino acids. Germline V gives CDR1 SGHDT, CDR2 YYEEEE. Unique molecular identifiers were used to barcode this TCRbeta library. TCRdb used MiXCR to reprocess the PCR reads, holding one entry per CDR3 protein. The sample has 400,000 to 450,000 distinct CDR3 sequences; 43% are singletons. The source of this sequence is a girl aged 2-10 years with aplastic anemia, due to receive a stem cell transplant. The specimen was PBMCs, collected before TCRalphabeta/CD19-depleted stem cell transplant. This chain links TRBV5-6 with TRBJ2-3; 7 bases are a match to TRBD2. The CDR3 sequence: CASSPFWREFTDTQYF. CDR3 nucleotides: TGTGCCAGCAGCCCCTTCTGGCGGGAGTTTACAGATACGCAGTATTTT.